This T cell receptor beta chain was sequenced in a study of T cell responses to AZD1222 COVID-19 vaccine. The study, taken as a whole, reports: All repertoire sampling was performed exclusively after the peak T cell response. CD4 TCRs covered the whole spike, strongest at regions 160-218 and 743-854. Unmutated variant regions reportedly attract nearly half of all spike-specific TCRs.

Sequencing used immunoSEQ multiplex PCR; TCRdb keeps in-frame clones, though not all of them. The table shows more than 65,000 clones, with roughly 88% occurring only once. Pooled in the analysis were second doses at about 4 or about 12 weeks. Remarks on this clone: Its target is not known.

Trimming took off 3 bases at V and 7 bases at J, with 10 bases between the two ends. Looked up from germline, CDR1 is LNHDA and CDR2 is SQIVND (reference sequence). This CDR3 has 13 residues. The TCR comes from an adult who received the AZD1222 COVID-19 vaccine. Sample: peripheral blood, taken 28 days after the second AZD1222 dose. The chain has TRBV19 and TRBJ1-5; weak D call: TRBD1 (6 bases). The CDR3 DNA reads TGTGCCAGTAGTATTTCAGGGGAACAGCCCCAGCATTTT. It yields the protein CASSISGEQPQHF.